The 2 T cell receptor beta chains given below trace back to one sample, sequenced in a study of regulatory T cells in long-lasting Graves disease. Assembly of TCR beta libraries relied on iRepertoire HTBI primers together with Arm-PCR of CDR3 regions. TCRdb fed the multiplex PCR reads into MiXCR, producing one record per CDR3 protein. The sample includes around 500,000 distinct CDR3 sequences, roughly 15% of them seen just once. Time point denoted: newly diagnosed GD, antithyroid drugs for less than 3 months. RNA isolated from PBMCs was used to make the TCR library. These records were also assigned to another study, of T cells in Graves' hyperthyroidism and ophthalmopathy.

Sequences were derived from peripheral blood mononuclear cells (PBMCs), sampled at new diagnosis, from a patient treated with antithyroid drugs. All receptors derive from a woman aged 35-60 years with Graves disease.

The sample holds many counts of this clonotype. The chain has TRBV7-2 and TRBJ1-1; D gene unclear. The V gene lost 2 bases and the J gene lost 3 bases, with 10 bases spanning the gap. Germline CDR1 reads SGHTA; CDR2 reads FQGNSA. The CDR3 is made up of 14 amino acids. In DNA, the CDR3 is TGTGCCAGCAGCTTAATAAATCGGTACACTGAAGCTTTCTTT. Its translation: CASSLINRYTEAFF.

This chain joins TRBV6-1 and TRBJ2-7; D is unclear. The germline V gene encodes CDR1 MNHNS and CDR2 SASEGT. V gave up 6 bases and J gave up 7 bases, with 16 bases separating them. The CDR3 is made up of 13 amino acids. The chain's CDR3 is CASRPILLGEQYF. For the CDR3, the DNA is TGTGCCAGCAGACCCATTCTACTCGGGGAGCAGTACTTC.